Listed here are 30 T cell receptor beta chains from one sample, sequenced in a study of blood T cell repertoires in COVID-19. Sequencing used immunoSEQ multiplex PCR; TCRdb keeps in-frame clones, though not all of them. Of some 340,000 clones listed, 87% are singletons. Sequencing was done on a sample of PBMCs or T cells enriched from blood (not recorded which). These receptors were obtained from a woman between 25 and 40 years old who had recovered from COVID-19.

This chain connects TRBV19 to TRBJ2-7; the D gene is possibly TRBD2 (6 bases). With 0 bases removed from V and 6 bases from J, the gap between germline ends came to 9 bases. This CDR3 region has 13 residues. Germline loops: CDR1 LNHDA, CDR2 SQIVND (reference sequence). Here the CDR3 reads CASSIDRDSEQYF. The CDR3 DNA reads TGTGCCAGTAGTATAGATAGGGACTCCGAGCAGTACTTC. The variable domain in full, with the rest retrieved from reference TRBV19 and TRBJ2-7, is DGGITQSPKYLFRKEGQNVTLSCEQNLNHDAMYWYRQDPGQGLRLIYYSQIVNDFQKGDIAEGYSVSREKKESFPLTVTSAQKNPTAFYLCASSIDRDSEQYFGPGTRLTVT.

The V call is TRBV24-1, the J call TRBJ2-1; perhaps TRBD2 as D (7 bases). The CDR3 spans 16 residues. The V end was cut by 1 base, the J end by 9 bases, with 18 bases between. The germline V gene encodes CDR1 KGHDR and CDR2 SFDVKD. CDR3 region: CATSDLGGGGEGEQFF. The CDR3 coding sequence is TGTGCCACCAGTGATTTAGGGGGGGGCGGGGAAGGTGAGCAGTTCTTC.

The CDR3 DNA is TGCGCCAGCAGCCGTGGTGAGAGGAACACTGAAGCTTTCTTT. Residues: CASSRGERNTEAFF. The V call is TRBV5-1, the J call TRBJ1-1; D gene uncertain. V gave up 4 bases and J gave up 1 base, with 11 bases separating them. CDR3 size: 14 residues. Per germline, CDR1 SGHRS and CDR2 YFSETQ.

This rearrangement joins TRBV30 to TRBJ1-4, with D maybe TRBD1 (6 bases). CDR3 length: 14 amino acids. Trimming removed 3 bases at V and 7 bases at J, with 15 bases between. Per the germline V gene, CDR1 is GTSNPN and CDR2 is SVGIG (reference sequence). The CDR3 DNA follows: TGTGCCTGGAGCCCAGGGGTAGGAGGTGAAAAACTGTTTTTT. This sequence encodes CAWSPGVGGEKLFF.

The chain employs TRBV27 and TRBJ2-3; weak D call: TRBD2 (6 bases). Per germline, CDR1 MNHEY and CDR2 SMNVEV (reference sequence). V was cut by 6 bases and J by 4 bases, with 14 bases left in between. The CDR3 contains 14 residues. The DNA for the CDR3 is TGTGCCAGCAGGACTAGGCAGAAACCAGATACGCAGTATTTT. Amino acids: CASRTRQKPDTQYF.

The chain is built from TRBV4-1 and TRBJ1-4; 8 bases agree with TRBD1. Germline-derived CDR1 and CDR2 are MGHRA and YSYEKL. The CDR3 spans 17 residues. The V gene end was trimmed by 4 bases and the J gene end by 5 bases; junction bases not matched to a gene: 12. The CDR3 sequence is CASSPSGQENWNEKLFF. The CDR3 nucleotides read TGCGCCAGCAGCCCTTCGGGACAGGAAAATTGGAATGAAAAACTGTTTTTT.

This clone was detected once. V is TRBV29-1 and J is TRBJ2-3; maybe TRBD2 (5 bases). Germline values: CDR1 SQVTM, CDR2 ANQGSEA. The CDR3 covers 14 residues. The V end was cut by 5 bases, the J end by 8 bases, with 20 bases between. CDR3 coding DNA: TGCAGCGTTCTGCCCACCGCGCTAGGAGGTACGCAGTATTTT. Translated: CSVLPTALGGTQYF.

The gene calls are TRBV24-1 and TRBJ1-2, with 8 nucleotides matching TRBD1. Germline values: CDR1 KGHDR, CDR2 SFDVKD. V lost 3 bases to trimming and J lost 2 bases; unmatched junction nucleotides: 4. The CDR3 is 15 residues long. The CDR3 DNA follows: TGTGCCACCAGTGATCCTAGGACAGGGAACTATGGCTACACCTTC. Amino acid sequence: CATSDPRTGNYGYTF.

V and J are TRBV9 and TRBJ1-3; no clear D. Germline loops: CDR1 SGDLS, CDR2 YYNGEE. CDR3 size: 17 residues. The V end was cut by 0 bases, the J end by 0 bases, with 13 bases between. CDR3 DNA sequence: TGTGCCAGCAGCGTAGGGTCTGCAGGCGTCTCTGGAAACACCATATATTTT. It yields the protein CASSVGSAGVSGNTIYF.

The V and J genes are TRBV5-6 and TRBJ2-3, with D unclear. The CDR3 runs 16 residues. CDR1 is SGHDT, CDR2 YYEEEE, per germline. With 1 base removed from V and 2 bases from J, the gap between germline ends came to 14 bases. In DNA form, the CDR3 reads TGTGCCAGCAGCTTGTGGGTGACCGGGTACACAGATACGCAGTATTTT. This translates into CASSLWVTGYTDTQYF.

The chain is built from TRBV18 and TRBJ2-5; 9 positions match TRBD1. The CDR3 is made up of 13 amino acids. From germline, CDR1 is KGHSH and CDR2 LQKENI. V was pared by 3 bases and J by 7 bases, with 3 bases of the junction left unmatched. This chain's CDR3 is CASSPGQGGTQYF. The CDR3, as DNA: TGTGCCAGCTCACCGGGACAGGGAGGGACCCAGTACTTC.

The chain employs TRBV29-1 and TRBJ1-2; TRBD1 agrees at 7 bases. Trimming at V came to 0 bases and at J to 2 bases, leaving 12 bases not matched to a gene. Germline assignment: CDR1 SQVTM and CDR2 ANQGSEA. This CDR3 has 17 residues. CDR3 loop: CSVEEFVVEGQNYGYTF. CDR3 DNA sequence: TGCAGCGTTGAAGAGTTTGTGGTTGAGGGACAGAACTATGGCTACACCTTC.

The genes are TRBV9 and TRBJ1-1; 7 bases map to TRBD1. With 4 bases clipped from V and 5 bases from J, the junction kept 11 bases outside the gene matches. Germline CDR1 reads SGDLS; CDR2 reads YYNGEE. The CDR3 is 15 amino acids. The CDR3 is CASSPRQGVVTEAFF. The CDR3 region has the DNA TGTGCCAGCAGCCCTCGGCAGGGGGTAGTGACTGAAGCTTTCTTT.

The chain employs TRBV5-4 and TRBJ1-1, with D perhaps matching TRBD1 (6 bases). Trimming stripped 0 bases from V and 5 bases from J, with 14 bases between. CDR1 is SGHNT, CDR2 YYREEE, per germline (reference sequence). The CDR3 consists of 15 residues. The CDR3 spells CASSLAGGAGTEAFF. CDR3 DNA: TGTGCCAGCAGCTTGGCCGGGGGGGCCGGAACTGAAGCTTTCTTT.

The chain uses TRBV18 and TRBJ2-2; possibly TRBD1 for D (6 bases). The CDR3 is 14 amino acids. CDR1 and CDR2 from the germline V gene are KGHSH and LQKENI. V shed 3 bases and J shed 6 bases, with 11 bases lying between them. CDR3 coding DNA: TGTGCCAGCTCACCCATACCAGGGGCCGGGGAGCTGTTTTTT. It is translated as CASSPIPGAGELFF.

The chain couples TRBV5-4 to TRBJ2-5; 12 nucleotides agree with TRBD2. The CDR3 consists of 14 residues. Unmatched junction bases numbered 2, after V lost 4 bases and J lost 4 bases. Germline-derived CDR1 and CDR2 are SGHNT and YYREEE (reference sequence). In DNA form, the CDR3 reads TGTGCCAGCAGCAGGACTAGCGGGGTAGAGACCCAGTACTTC. Translating gives CASSRTSGVETQYF.

This sequence joins TRBV7-3 and TRBJ2-3, with 10 bases matching TRBD1. CDR1 and CDR2 (germline): SGHTA, FQGTGA. V was clipped by 5 bases and J by 9 bases; unmatched bases: 8. The CDR3 is 14 residues long. The CDR3 DNA sequence: TGTGCCAGCAGCCCCGGGACAGGGGAGCGGACGCAGTATTTT. Translated, it gives CASSPGTGERTQYF.

The chain joins TRBV5-4 to TRBJ1-2; D is uncertain. The CDR3 length is 14 residues. The V end lost 2 bases, the J end lost 1 base, and 9 bases lay between the germline ends. Germline loops: CDR1 SGHNT, CDR2 YYREEE (reference sequence). The CDR3 loop reads CASSFAVSNYGYTF. CDR3 nucleotide sequence: TGTGCCAGCAGCTTCGCGGTCAGTAACTATGGCTACACCTTC.

The gene calls are TRBV2 and TRBJ2-1, with D maybe TRBD1 (6 bases). Trimming stripped 6 bases from V and 6 bases from J, with 12 bases between. Germline CDR1 and CDR2: SNHLY and FYNNEI. The CDR3 sequence is 13 residues long. The CDR3, as DNA: TGTGCCAGCAGGCCCACAGGGAGCAATGAGCAGTTCTTC. Protein product: CASRPTGSNEQFF.

This sequence joins TRBV10-3 and TRBJ1-2; the match to TRBD1 covers 9 bases. V dropped 2 bases and J dropped 8; count of bases not matched to a gene: 9. The CDR3 totals 15 residues. Per germline, CDR1 ENHRY and CDR2 SYGVKD. The CDR3 DNA is TGTGCCATCAGTGAGAAGACAGGGGGGATAGAAGGCTACACCTTC. Translation gives CAISEKTGGIEGYTF.

The chain recombines TRBV12-5 with TRBJ2-2; 7 bases fit TRBD2. Germline V gene data show CDR1 as LGHNT and CDR2 as FRNRAP. The CDR3 has 14 amino acids. Trimming at V came to 8 bases and at J to 3 bases, leaving 6 bases not matched to a gene. Written as DNA, the CDR3 is TGTGCTAGTTCCTACGCGGGGGACACCGGGGAGCTGTTTTTT. Encoded protein: CASSYAGDTGELFF.

The chain joins TRBV6-1 to TRBJ2-7, with D possibly TRBD1 on 5 matching bases. This CDR3 contains 14 residues. V was cut by 3 bases and J by 3 bases, with 12 bases left in between. CDR1 is MNHNS, CDR2 SASEGT, per germline. The CDR3 DNA reads as TGTGCCAGCAGTGAGGACACCGGTATCTACGAGCAGTACTTC. Translating gives CASSEDTGIYEQYF.

The gene calls are TRBV27 and TRBJ1-3; 9 bases line up with TRBD1. CDR1 and CDR2 (germline): MNHEY, SMNVEV (reference sequence). This CDR3 region has 19 residues. The V gene end was trimmed by 6 bases and the J gene end by 0 bases; junction bases not matched to a gene: 15. The CDR3 DNA sequence: TGTGCCAGCAGCATTACCGGGACAGGGCTCACCCTCTCTGGAAACACCATATATTTT. Its translation: CASSITGTGLTLSGNTIYF.

J is TRBJ2-3 and V is TRBV5-4; the D gene is possibly TRBD1 (6 bases). Germline loops: CDR1 SGHNT, CDR2 YYREEE (reference sequence). This CDR3 has 18 amino acids. Trimming cost V 0 bases and J 1 base, with 18 bases left between them. CDR3 sequence reads: CASSLEPSRGSGTDTQYF. The CDR3 DNA sequence: TGTGCCAGCAGCTTGGAACCTTCCAGGGGTAGTGGCACAGATACGCAGTATTTT.

The genes are TRBV11-2 and TRBJ2-1; 9 bases fit TRBD1. The CDR3 extends over 16 amino acids. Trimming at V came to 3 bases and at J to 6 bases, leaving 9 bases not matched to a gene. Germline V gene sequence: CDR1 SGHAT, CDR2 FQNNGV. The DNA of the CDR3 is TGTGCCAGCAGCTTCATCCCGGGACAGGGACCCAATGAGCAGTTCTTC. The encoded protein is CASSFIPGQGPNEQFF.

V usage is TRBV6-1 and J usage is TRBJ2-7; D is possibly TRBD2 (6 bases). The germline V gene has CDR1 MNHNS and CDR2 SASEGT. The CDR3 covers 14 residues. Deletions cut 3 bases from V and 4 bases from J, with 13 bases between. The CDR3 here is CASSERRGWYEQYF. DNA for the CDR3: TGTGCCAGCAGTGAGCGGAGGGGCTGGTACGAGCAGTACTTC.

In nucleotides, the CDR3 is TGTGCCAGCAGCCAGTCGGGTTCACCCCTCCACTTT. It translates to CASSQSGSPLHF. The J gene is TRBJ1-6, the V gene TRBV7-9; D is unresolved. Looked up from germline, CDR1 is SEHNR and CDR2 is FQNEAQ (reference sequence). Trimming shortened V by 5 bases and J by 9 bases, and 8 bases separated the two germline ends. The CDR3 runs to 12 residues.

The chain recombines TRBV5-1 with TRBJ1-1; the D gene is possibly TRBD1 (5 bases). The V gene's germline CDR1 is SGHRS and CDR2 YFSETQ. V lost 5 bases, J lost 1 base, and 9 bases lay in between. The CDR3 sequence is 13 residues long. CDR3 bases: TGCGCCAGCAGACAGGTTACGAACACTGAAGCTTTCTTT. Translated: CASRQVTNTEAFF.

The chain links TRBV7-9 to TRBJ1-4; 9 nucleotides agree with TRBD1. With V trimmed by 3 bases and J by 8 bases, 7 bases remained unmatched. CDR3 length: 15 amino acids. Germline CDR1 reads SEHNR; CDR2 reads FQNEAQ (reference sequence). CDR3 region: CASSFRGTGSEKLFF. CDR3 in DNA: TGTGCCAGCAGCTTTAGAGGGACAGGGAGCGAAAAACTGTTTTTT.

This clone appeared a few times. V usage is TRBV7-3 and J usage is TRBJ2-2, with TRBD2 identical over 8 bases. The ends lost 5 bases at V and 0 bases at J; junction bases unmatched: 5. The germline CDR1 and CDR2 sequences are SGHTA and FQGTGA. CDR3 length: 16 residues. The CDR3 reads CASSTAGGTNTGELFF. In DNA, the CDR3 is TGTGCCAGCAGCACCGCGGGGGGCACGAACACCGGGGAGCTGTTTTTT.